Listed here is a single TCR beta chain. The data originate from a study of T-cell memory formation after mild COVID-19. In TCRdb, the 5' RACE reads were re-called with MiXCR into one record per CDR3 protein. This sample carries about 180,000 distinct CDR3 sequences, around 15% of them seen once, and the ten largest clones take more than 2%. The CDR3 runs to 16 residues. Germline CDR1 and CDR2: SGHTA and FQGNSA. Trimming took 1 base from V and 0 from J, leaving 11 bases between them. This TCR came from an adult woman who had mild COVID-19 (a few samples of this study predate the infection). Cell type and time point are not known. The chain employs TRBV7-2 and TRBJ2-3, with unresolved D. The sample consisted of PBMCs or a T cell subset sorted from them (not recorded which). The CDR3 protein is CASSLVGVGSTDTQYF. Here the CDR3 DNA reads TGTGCCAGCAGCTTAGTTGGGGTGGGGAGCACAGATACGCAGTATTTT.